This TCR beta chain was obtained from a study of blood T cell repertoires in COVID-19. Study background: In each case, the material was cDNA or gDNA derived from T cells, B-cell-depleted T cells, or PBMCs.

Clones were sequenced by immunoSEQ multiplex PCR, and TCRdb holds only the in-frame ones, with some missing. The repertoire holds approximately 100,000 clones, with roughly 84% as singletons. The sample was peripheral blood. This TCR came from a man aged 55 to 70 with acute or convalescent COVID-19.

The CDR3 region is CASSTGWGSNQPQHF. CDR3 DNA: TGTGCCAGTAGTACGGGGTGGGGAAGCAATCAGCCCCAGCATTTT. This chain connects TRBV19 to TRBJ1-5; D gene unclear. The CDR3 runs 15 residues. V dropped 4 bases and J dropped 1 base, with 11 bases sitting between them. The germline V gene has CDR1 LNHDA and CDR2 SQIVND (reference sequence).